These 16 T cell receptor beta chains originate from one sample sequenced in a study of blood T cell repertoires in COVID-19. Measured with immunoSEQ multiplex PCR; TCRdb has only the in-frame clones, and not every one. The sample shows hundreds of thousands of clones, 65% to 90% of them seen only once. Material: peripheral blood. The receptor set was obtained from a human donor in a cohort sampled during active COVID-19.

The V call is TRBV18, the J call TRBJ2-3, with TRBD2 as a possible D gene (6 bases). The CDR3 totals 14 residues. V was trimmed by 8 bases and J by 1 base, leaving 13 bases between them. The V gene's germline CDR1 is KGHSH and CDR2 LQKENI. CDR3 in amino acids: CASQAASGTDTQYF. CDR3 nucleotides: TGTGCCAGCCAGGCGGCTAGCGGCACAGATACGCAGTATTTT.

This chain joins TRBV6-5 and TRBJ2-7, with a possible D match to TRBD1 (5 bases). The CDR3 runs 15 residues. CDR1 and CDR2 (germline): MNHEY, SVGAGI. V was trimmed by 6 bases and J by 4 bases, leaving 19 bases between them. In DNA, the CDR3 is TGTGCCAGCAGCCAGCCCCAGGCAGGGTTGTACGAGCAGTACTTC. Amino acids: CASSQPQAGLYEQYF.

The chain is built from TRBV15 and TRBJ2-1; possibly TRBD2 for D (5 bases). CDR1 is LNHNV, CDR2 YYDKDF, per germline (reference sequence). The CDR3 loop spans 16 amino acids. The ends were cut back, 0 bases at V and 12 bases at J, with 21 bases in the middle. CDR3 nucleotide sequence: TGTGCCACCAGCAGAGAGAGCTTGCGGGCTAGTGGTGGGCAGTTCTTC. Its protein is CATSRESLRASGGQFF.

The V call is TRBV6-5, the J call TRBJ1-6; no reliable D call. Germline CDR1 is MNHEY and CDR2 is SVGAGI. Trimming cost V 3 bases and J 5 bases, with 8 bases left between them. The CDR3 runs 14 residues. CDR3 in DNA: TGTGCCAGCAGTTATTGGCGGGATAATTCACCCCTCCACTTT. This gives the protein CASSYWRDNSPLHF.

V gene TRBV29-1 combines with J gene TRBJ2-1; 11 bases are shared with TRBD2. The V gene end was trimmed by 7 bases and the J gene end by 5 bases; junction bases not matched to a gene: 1. Germline loops: CDR1 SQVTM, CDR2 ANQGSEA. This CDR3 contains 12 residues. CDR3: CSGGLADNEQFF. The CDR3 DNA is TGCAGCGGGGGACTAGCGGACAATGAGCAGTTCTTC.

This clone has just a few counts. The rearrangement uses TRBV19 and TRBJ1-1; the D is unclear. Germline CDR1 LNHDA, CDR2 SQIVND (reference sequence). This CDR3 contains 12 residues. Trimming took 7 bases from V and 7 from J, leaving 13 bases between them. In DNA form, the CDR3 reads TGTGCCAGTAACCTAGGGAGAGGTGAAGCTTTCTTT. Residues: CASNLGRGEAFF. Full variable domain (rest looked up from reference TRBV19 and TRBJ1-1): DGGITQSPKYLFRKEGQNVTLSCEQNLNHDAMYWYRQDPGQGLRLIYYSQIVNDFQKGDIAEGYSVSREKKESFPLTVTSAQKNPTAFYLCASNLGRGEAFFGQGTRLTVV.

The CDR3: CASSVTRNEQFF. CDR3 DNA: TGTGCCAGCAGTGTGACACGGAATGAGCAGTTCTTC. The gene calls are TRBV6-2 or TRBV6-3 and TRBJ2-1; D is undetermined. The CDR3 runs 12 residues. Looked up from germline, CDR1 is MNHEY and CDR2 is SVGEGT. V lost 5 bases to trimming and J lost 7 bases, with 9 bases between them.

The V call is TRBV5-4, the J call TRBJ2-1; 11 nucleotides align to TRBD2. The germline V gene has CDR1 SGHNT and CDR2 YYREEE (reference sequence). This CDR3 has 20 amino acids. The trim removed 6 bases at V and 2 bases at J, leaving 19 bases unmatched. CDR3 nucleotides: TGTGCCAGCACGGGGTCTACGGGACTAGCGGACTCCCTTGCCTACAATGAGCAGTTCTTC. Translating it yields CASTGSTGLADSLAYNEQFF.

V is TRBV6-2 or TRBV6-3 and J is TRBJ1-1; possible D gene TRBD1, 6 bases. CDR3 size: 12 residues. Germline V gene data show CDR1 as MNHEY and CDR2 as SVGEGT. Trimming removed 6 bases at V and 11 bases at J, with 16 bases between. The CDR3 DNA sequence: TGTGCCAGCAGCAGAAGGGGGTTGGCGGCTTTCTTT. This translates into CASSRRGLAAFF.

The rearrangement uses TRBV23-1 and TRBJ2-3; D might be TRBD1 (5 bases). TRBV23-1 is identified as an open reading frame with a role that is uncertain. The CDR3 runs to 14 residues. Between the trimmed V and J ends, which lost 3 bases and 4 bases, there was a span of 11 bases. DNA of the CDR3: TGCGCCAGCAGTCATCAGGGTGGCTCAGATACGCAGTATTTT. It translates to CASSHQGGSDTQYF.

Note on this clone: The sample holds other DNA sequences that translate to the same CDR3. This sequence joins TRBV2 and TRBJ2-5; D not certain. V was pared by 2 bases and J by 5 bases, with 3 bases between. Germline V CDR1 and CDR2: SNHLY, FYNNEI. The CDR3 contains 11 residues. Here the CDR3 DNA reads TGTGCCAGCAGTGAACTGGAGACCCAGTACTTC. This translates into CASSELETQYF.

This chain joins TRBV29-1 and TRBJ1-4, with D perhaps matching TRBD1 (6 bases). V was pared by 4 bases and J by 3 bases, with 15 bases between. CDR3 length equals 15 residues. Germline V lookup: CDR1 SQVTM, CDR2 ANQGSEA. The CDR3 loop reads CSVGQQGAANEKLFF. The DNA of the CDR3 is TGCAGCGTTGGACAACAGGGAGCAGCTAATGAAAAACTGTTTTTT.

This clone was recorded once. The chain uses TRBV4-1 and TRBJ2-6; no clear D gene. Germline V gene data show CDR1 as MGHRA and CDR2 as YSYEKL. The CDR3 length is 17 residues. Deletions cut 1 base from V and 0 bases from J, with 10 bases between. The CDR3 region is CASSQVHQNSGANVLTF. The CDR3 DNA sequence: TGCGCCAGCAGCCAAGTGCATCAGAACTCTGGGGCCAACGTCCTGACTTTC.

The chain couples TRBV28 to TRBJ2-1; the match to TRBD2 covers 10 bases. Trimming cost V 5 bases and J 7 bases; bases outside gene matches: 14. Germline CDR1 reads MDHEN; CDR2 reads SYDVKM. The length of the CDR3 is 17 residues. CDR3 bases: TGTGCCAGCAGTCTAGACCCCCTAGCGGGAGCCGTAAATGAGCAGTTCTTC. This gives the protein CASSLDPLAGAVNEQFF.

V and J are TRBV5-6 and TRBJ1-1; D perhaps matches TRBD1 (5 bases). Looked up from germline, CDR1 is SGHDT and CDR2 is YYEEEE. Trimming removed 4 bases at V and 0 bases at J, with 10 bases between. The CDR3 is 14 amino acids. In nucleotides, the CDR3 is TGTGCCAGCAGCGCCCGGGACTTGAACACTGAAGCTTTCTTT. Translation: CASSARDLNTEAFF.

The chain has TRBV6-5 and TRBJ2-2, with a tentative D call TRBD2 (6 bases). In germline, CDR1 is MNHEY, CDR2 SVGAGI. The V gene lost 8 bases and the J gene lost 3 bases, with 13 bases spanning the gap. This CDR3 has 14 residues. The CDR3 DNA reads as TGTGCCAGCCATGGGGGGTCGCACACCGGGGAGCTGTTTTTT. This gives the protein CASHGGSHTGELFF.